This T cell receptor (beta chain) is drawn from a study of beta chain features in type 1 diabetes. Study findings and constraints: VDJ junctions sequenced from type 1 diabetes patients showed fewer insertions and more deletions. Relative to healthy donors, patients appeared to have naive, central memory and Treg TCRB repertoires that were more similar. Type 1 diabetes patients had TCRB CDR3s that were shorter (moderately but significantly so) in all four CD4+ subsets.

This clone was counted a few times. What it recognizes is unknown. The CDR3 totals 17 residues. Expressed TCRB transcripts were sequenced because the isolated RNA had all been reverse transcribed beforehand. Mean read depth for naive, central memory and regulatory T cell samples was some 3.8 million reads. Only in-frame clones appear in the TCRdb table, and some are missing; sequencing was by immunoSEQ multiplex PCR. The repertoire holds 150,000 to 200,000 clones, around 9% seen once, with 0.7% in the top ten. This sequence originates from a woman aged 25 to 39 with type 1 diabetes. The sequencing sample was made of central memory CD4+ T cells from blood. The chain couples TRBV21-1 to TRBJ1-5. TRBV21-1 is tagged as a pseudogene. For the CDR3, the DNA is TGTGCCAGCAGCAAACAGTGGGGGGTCTATAGCAATCAGCCCCAGCATTTT. Its translation: CASSKQWGVYSNQPQHF.